This paragraph covers one T cell receptor beta chain sequence. The antigen remains undetermined. These data come from a study of CD8 T cells in ankylosing spondylitis. Study results and caveats: It appeared that ankylosing spondylitis blood was characterized by a TCR beta motif of several highly homologous variants. Significant enrichment of disease-linked clones was reportedly seen in matched ankylosing spondylitis synovial fluid.

In making TCR beta libraries, quantitative 5'-RACE with molecular barcodes was used. TCRdb redid the calling of the 5' RACE reads with MiXCR, one entry per CDR3 protein. Here the sample spans more than 600,000 distinct CDR3 sequences, under 20% being singletons. Sequencing input: blood, either unsorted or a sorted T cell fraction (not recorded which). The TCR originated in a male donor with ankylosing spondylitis.

The chain's CDR3 is CASHSSGNTIYF. CDR3 sequence (DNA): TGTGCCAGTCACAGCTCTGGAAACACCATATATTTT. The chain has TRBV6-5 and TRBJ1-3, with D hard to call. The CDR3 runs 12 residues. Germline loops: CDR1 MNHEY, CDR2 SVGAGI. Trimming took 9 bases from V and 0 from J, leaving 6 bases between them.